This T cell receptor beta chain was recorded in a study of B cell selection in AIRE deficiency. Study findings and constraints: Of 3,000 to 4,500 shared Treg TCRbeta sequences, around 32% were healthy-only, approximately 9.7% patient-only. Patient Tconv cells held approximately 30% of Treg sequences shared by healthy donors. In TCRBV usage, CDR3 length and diversity, patient Tconv and Treg cells matched healthy donors.

Original processing notes: Conventional T cell pools: 90,000 to 120,000 distinct patient, 13.4x10^4 donor TCRbeta sequences. The data were produced by immunoSEQ multiplex PCR, yet TCRdb's version contains in-frame clones alone and is incomplete. V, J and clone size derive from that table, while D and trimming were established from the DNA sequence. Altogether about 27,000 clones are present, roughly 95% being singletons, with the ten largest covering 0.2% to 0.3%. The CDR3 runs 15 residues. Germline values: CDR1 WNHNN, CDR2 SYGVQD (reference sequence). The V gene lost 8 bases and the J gene lost 2 bases, with 18 bases spanning the gap. Conventional CD4 T cells were sorted as CD4+CD127+ cells. Comments on this clone: The target antigen is unknown.

The origin of this receptor is a human donor in good health. Sequencing was done on a sample of CD4+CD127+ conventional T cells sorted from PBMCs. The chain uses TRBV10-1 and TRBJ1-2; a weak D match, TRBD1 (5 bases). The CDR3 spells CASAPGDVGNYGYTF. The CDR3 bases are TGCGCCAGCGCGCCGGGGGACGTCGGGAACTATGGCTACACCTTC.